This entry concerns a single T cell receptor beta chain. Antigen unknown. Each CDR3 protein is one row after TCRdb ran MiXCR on the 5' RACE reads. The sample records tens of thousands of distinct CDR3 sequences, 9.5% to 12% being singletons. The data derive from a study of neurological immune-mediated disorders. Overall study findings and caveats: Whereas HTLV-1-associated myelopathy showed the most TCR clonal expansion, multiple sclerosis showed the least, with levels below those of healthy controls.

The time point was: longitudinal time-point 1 (baseline). Sample: PBMCs. The receptor was derived from a male donor with HTLV-1-associated myelopathy (HAM/TSP).

The CDR3 DNA is TGTGCCAGCAGTTACTCGAGGCAGGGGGCAGTTCGATCTGGAAACACCATATATTTT. Its translation: CASSYSRQGAVRSGNTIYF. The chain carries TRBV6-5 and TRBJ1-3; 8 bases are a match to TRBD1. The CDR3 sequence is 19 residues long. The V gene's germline CDR1 is MNHEY and CDR2 SVGAGI. After removal of 0 bases from V and 1 base from J, the junction contained 11 bases not matched to a gene.